This T cell receptor (beta chain) comes out of a study of shared clonotypes between healthy human individuals. Measured with immunoSEQ multiplex PCR; TCRdb has only the in-frame clones, and not every one. In the table there are more than 600,000 clones, 90% to 95% of which are singletons. Overall study results and limits: Some clonotypes were shared by all four sorted-subset donors, while others were not shared. The non-shared ones had lower generation probabilities than the shared ones. Among donors, sharing of clonotypes was expected to be affected by sequencing depth. Of the naive CD4 clonotypes, about 5% were shared across several donors.

A note on this clone: Its antigen is unidentified.

Naive CD8 cells lacked CD45RO, underwent positive selection for CCR7 and left out terminally differentiated effector memory CD45RA+ cells. Germline V gives CDR1 SQVTM, CDR2 ANQGSEA. V was trimmed by 6 bases and J by 6 bases, leaving 11 bases between them. The CDR3 spans 12 residues. The rearrangement joins TRBV29-1 to TRBJ2-2; tentative D call: TRBD2 (6 bases). The material sequenced was naive CD8+ T cells sorted from blood. The receptor's source is a man aged 25 to 45 in good health. The CDR3 DNA sequence: TGCAGCGTCACCTGGGGGGCCGGGGAGCTGTTTTTT. It codes for CSVTWGAGELFF.